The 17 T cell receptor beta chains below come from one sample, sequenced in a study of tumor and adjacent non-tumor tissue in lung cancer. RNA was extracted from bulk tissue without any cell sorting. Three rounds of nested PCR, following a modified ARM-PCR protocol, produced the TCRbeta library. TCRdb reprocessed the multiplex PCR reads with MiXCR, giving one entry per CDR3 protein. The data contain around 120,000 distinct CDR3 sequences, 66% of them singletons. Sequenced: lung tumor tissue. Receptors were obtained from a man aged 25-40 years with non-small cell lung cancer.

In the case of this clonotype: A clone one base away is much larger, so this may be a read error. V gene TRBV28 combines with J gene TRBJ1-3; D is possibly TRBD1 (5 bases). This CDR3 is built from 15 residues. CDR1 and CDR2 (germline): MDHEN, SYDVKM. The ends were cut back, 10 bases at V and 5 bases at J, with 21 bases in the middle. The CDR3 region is CAISPPAGGRNTIYF. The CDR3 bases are TGTGCCATCAGCCCTCCGGCGGGGGGTAGAAACACCATATATTTT.

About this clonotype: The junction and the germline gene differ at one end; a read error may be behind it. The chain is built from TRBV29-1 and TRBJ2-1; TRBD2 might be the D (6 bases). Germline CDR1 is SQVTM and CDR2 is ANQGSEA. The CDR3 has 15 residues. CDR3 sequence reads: CRVEVPAGPYNEQSF. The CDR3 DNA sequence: TGCAGGGTTGAAGTGCCGGCGGGGCCCTACAATGAGCAGTCCTTT.

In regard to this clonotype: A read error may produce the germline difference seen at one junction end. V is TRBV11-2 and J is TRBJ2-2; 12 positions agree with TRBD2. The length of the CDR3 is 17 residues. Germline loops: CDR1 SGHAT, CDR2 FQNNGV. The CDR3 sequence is CASSSILAGGNTGELFF. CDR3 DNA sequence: TGTGCCAGCAGCTCCATACTAGCGGGAGGTAACACCGGGGAGCTGTTTTTC.

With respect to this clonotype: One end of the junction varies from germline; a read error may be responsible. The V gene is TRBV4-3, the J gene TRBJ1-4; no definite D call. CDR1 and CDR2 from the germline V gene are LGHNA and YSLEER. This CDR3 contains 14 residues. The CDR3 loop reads CPSSRNSINEKLFF. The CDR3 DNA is TGCCCCAGCAGCCGCAACTCAATTAATGAAAAACTGTTTTTT.

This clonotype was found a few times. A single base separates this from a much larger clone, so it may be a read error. CDR3 nucleotides: TGTGTCAGCAGCCAAGGCAAATGGAACTATGGCTACACCTTC. Translated, it gives CVSSQGKWNYGYTF. V and J are TRBV4-2 and TRBJ1-2; D is ambiguous. The CDR3 loop spans 14 amino acids. Germline loops: CDR1 LGHNA, CDR2 YNFKEQ.

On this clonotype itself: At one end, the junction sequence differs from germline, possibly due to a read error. The CDR3: CDSSPGTTSGYEQYF. The CDR3 DNA follows: TGTGACAGCAGCCCCGGGACGACTAGCGGTTACGAGCAGTACTTC. This sequence joins TRBV11-2 and TRBJ2-7; 9 bases match TRBD2. Germline lookup yields CDR1 SGHAT and CDR2 FQNNGV. The CDR3 sequence is 15 residues long. Full variable domain (rest looked up from reference TRBV11-2 and TRBJ2-7): EAGVAQSPRYKIIEKRQSVAFWCNPISGHATLYWYQQILGQGPKLLIQFQNNGVVDDSQLPKDRFSAERLKGVDSTLKIQPAKLEDSAVYLCDSSPGTTSGYEQYFGPGTRLTVT.

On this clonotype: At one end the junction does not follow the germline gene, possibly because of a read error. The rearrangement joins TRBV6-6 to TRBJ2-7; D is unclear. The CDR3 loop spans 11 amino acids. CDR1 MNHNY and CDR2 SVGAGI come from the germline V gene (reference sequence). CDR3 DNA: TGTGCCTGCGGACGGTCCTACGAGCACTACTTC. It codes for CACGRSYEHYF.

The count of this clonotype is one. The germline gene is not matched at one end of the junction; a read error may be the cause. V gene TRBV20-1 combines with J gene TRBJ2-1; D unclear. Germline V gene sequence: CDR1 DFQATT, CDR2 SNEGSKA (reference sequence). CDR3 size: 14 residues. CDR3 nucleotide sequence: TGCAGTGCTAGCCGCGGCGCAGCCTACAATGAGCTGTTCTTC. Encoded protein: CSASRGAAYNELFF.

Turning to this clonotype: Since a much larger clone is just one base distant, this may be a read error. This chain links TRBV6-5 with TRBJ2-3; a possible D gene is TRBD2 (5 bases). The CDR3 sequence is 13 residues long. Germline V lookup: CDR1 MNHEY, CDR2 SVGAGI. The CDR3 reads CANSYGKGDTQYF. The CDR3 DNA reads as TGTGCCAACAGTTACGGGAAAGGGGATACGCAGTATTTT.

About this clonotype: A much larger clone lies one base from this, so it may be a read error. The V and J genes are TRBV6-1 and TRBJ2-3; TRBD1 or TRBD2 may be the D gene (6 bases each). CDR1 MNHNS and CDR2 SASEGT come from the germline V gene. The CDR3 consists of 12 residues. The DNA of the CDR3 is TGTGTCAGCAGTGATGCCAGGGGAGGGCAGTATTTT. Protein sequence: CVSSDARGGQYF.

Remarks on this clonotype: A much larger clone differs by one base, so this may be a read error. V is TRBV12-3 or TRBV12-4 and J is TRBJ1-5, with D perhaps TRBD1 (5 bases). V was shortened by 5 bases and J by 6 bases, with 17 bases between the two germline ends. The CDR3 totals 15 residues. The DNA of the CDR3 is TGTGCCAGCAGTCCCGACAGTGGAGAAGGTCAGCCCCAGCATTTT. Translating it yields CASSPDSGEGQPQHF.

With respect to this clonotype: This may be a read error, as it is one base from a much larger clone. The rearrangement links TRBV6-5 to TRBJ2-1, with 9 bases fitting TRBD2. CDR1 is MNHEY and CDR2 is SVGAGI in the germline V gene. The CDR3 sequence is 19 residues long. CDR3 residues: CTSSYSGFSGGGVYNEQFF. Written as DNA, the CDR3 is TGTACCAGCAGTTACTCGGGTTTCTCAGGCGGGGGGGTCTACAATGAGCAGTTCTTC.

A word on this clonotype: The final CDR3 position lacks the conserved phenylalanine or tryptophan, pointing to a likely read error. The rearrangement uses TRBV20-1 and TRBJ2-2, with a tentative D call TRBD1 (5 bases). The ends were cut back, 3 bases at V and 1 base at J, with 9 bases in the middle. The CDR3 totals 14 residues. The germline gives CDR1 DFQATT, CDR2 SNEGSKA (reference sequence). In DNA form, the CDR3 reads TGCAGTGCTAGCCGAGACAGGAACACCGGGGAGCTGTTTCTT. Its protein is CSASRDRNTGELFL.

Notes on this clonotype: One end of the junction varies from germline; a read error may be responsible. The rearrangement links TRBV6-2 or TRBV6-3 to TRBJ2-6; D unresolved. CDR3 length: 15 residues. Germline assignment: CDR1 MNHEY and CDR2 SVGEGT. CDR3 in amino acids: CASSLWGTGANVLTF. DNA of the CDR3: TGTGCGAGCAGTCTATGGGGAACCGGGGCCAACGTCCTGACTTTC.

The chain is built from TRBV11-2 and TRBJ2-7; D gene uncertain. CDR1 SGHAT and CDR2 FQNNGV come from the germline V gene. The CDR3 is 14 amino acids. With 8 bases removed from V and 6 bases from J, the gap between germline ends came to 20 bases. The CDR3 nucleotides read TGTGCCAGCGGCTACTTACTCCGTGGAAGCGAGCAGTACTTC. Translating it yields CASGYLLRGSEQYF.

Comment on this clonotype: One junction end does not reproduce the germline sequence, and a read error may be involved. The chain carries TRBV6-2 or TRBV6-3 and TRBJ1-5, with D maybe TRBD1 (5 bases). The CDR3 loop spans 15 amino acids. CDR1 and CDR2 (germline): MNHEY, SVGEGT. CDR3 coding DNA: TGTGCTAGCAGTAAAGGGACGGTTAGTAATGAGCCCCAGCATTTT. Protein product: CASSKGTVSNEPQHF.

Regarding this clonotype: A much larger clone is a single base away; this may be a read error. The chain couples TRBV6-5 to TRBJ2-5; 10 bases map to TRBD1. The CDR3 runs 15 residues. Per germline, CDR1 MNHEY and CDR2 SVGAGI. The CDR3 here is CARSYVTGGRETQYF. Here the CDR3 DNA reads TGTGCCAGGAGTTACGTGACAGGGGGCCGAGAGACCCAGTACTTC.